The source of this T cell receptor (beta chain) is a study of cytomegalovirus exposure and HLA in healthy donors. The study's findings and limits: Reports credit the classifier with highly specific, highly sensitive diagnosis of cytomegalovirus status. Later analysis suggested most CMV-associated TCR beta chains were HLA-restricted.

The CDR3 is 13 residues long. The V and J ends lost 6 bases and 3 bases, in that order; junction bases with no gene match: 3. From germline, CDR1 is LNHDA and CDR2 SQIVND (reference sequence). The PCR contained 60 Vbeta and 13 Jbeta primers. Sequencing was performed with immunoSEQ multiplex PCR; in TCRdb, only in-frame clones are kept and a portion is missing. The sample has approximately 160,000 clones; roughly three quarters are singletons. Comments on this clone: Its cognate antigen is unknown.

Sample: PBMCs. This TCR derives from a woman between 50 and 59 years old in good health and CMV-seropositive. This chain connects TRBV19 to TRBJ2-7, with 9 bases that match TRBD1. The chain's CDR3 is CASSRDRDYEQYF. The DNA for the CDR3 is TGTGCCAGTAGCCGGGACAGGGACTACGAGCAGTACTTC.